This T cell receptor (beta chain) stems from a study of T-cell memory formation after mild COVID-19. This clonotype turned up a few times. Germline lookup yields CDR1 DFQATT and CDR2 SNEGSKA (reference sequence). Trimming removed 1 base at V and 3 bases at J, with 7 bases between. CDR3 length equals 12 residues. TCRdb reprocessed the 5' RACE reads via MiXCR and lists one record per CDR3 protein. The profile covers approximately 170,000 distinct CDR3 sequences, with roughly 13% appearing a single time and approximately 3.5% taken by the ten largest. The chain recombines TRBV20-1 with TRBJ2-7; D call uncertain. The sequencing input was PBMCs or a T cell subset sorted from them (not recorded which). The TCR was taken from a man aged 18 to 30 who had mild COVID-19 (a few samples of this study predate the infection). Cell type and time point are not known. This CDR3 reads CSARVGGYEQYF. The CDR3, as DNA: TGCAGTGCTAGAGTCGGTGGCTACGAGCAGTACTTC.